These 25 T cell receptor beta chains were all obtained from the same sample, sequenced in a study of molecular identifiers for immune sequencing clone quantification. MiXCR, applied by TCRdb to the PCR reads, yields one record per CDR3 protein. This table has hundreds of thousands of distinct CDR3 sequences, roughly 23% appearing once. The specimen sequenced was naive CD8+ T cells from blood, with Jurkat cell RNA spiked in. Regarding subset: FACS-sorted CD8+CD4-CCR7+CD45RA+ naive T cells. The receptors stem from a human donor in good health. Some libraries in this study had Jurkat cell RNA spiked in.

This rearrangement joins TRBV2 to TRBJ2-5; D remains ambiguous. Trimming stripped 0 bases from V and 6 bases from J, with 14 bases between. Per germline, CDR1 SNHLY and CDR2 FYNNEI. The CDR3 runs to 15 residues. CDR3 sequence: CASSEALGMVKTQYF. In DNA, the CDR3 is TGTGCCAGCAGTGAAGCGCTTGGAATGGTAAAGACCCAGTACTTC.

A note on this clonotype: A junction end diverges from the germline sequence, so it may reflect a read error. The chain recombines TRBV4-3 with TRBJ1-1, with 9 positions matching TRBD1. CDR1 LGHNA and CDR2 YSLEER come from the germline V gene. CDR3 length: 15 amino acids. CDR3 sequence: CARSQDRGLGTEAFF. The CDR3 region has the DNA TGCGCCCGCAGCCAGGACAGGGGTTTAGGCACTGAAGCTTTCTTT.

The CDR3, as DNA: TGTGCCAGCAGTTTGGTAGTAGGGCGTGGACCGGAGCAGTTCTTC. Translating gives CASSLVVGRGPEQFF. The chain employs TRBV12-3 or TRBV12-4 and TRBJ2-1, with D unclear. This CDR3 has 15 amino acids. V dropped 3 bases and J dropped 10 bases, with 19 bases sitting between them.

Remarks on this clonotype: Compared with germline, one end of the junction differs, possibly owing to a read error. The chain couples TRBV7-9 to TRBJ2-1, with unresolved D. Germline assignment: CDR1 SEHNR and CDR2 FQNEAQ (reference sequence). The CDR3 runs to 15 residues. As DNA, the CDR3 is TGTGCCAGCAGCTTAGGGGTGGGCCTGGGTAATGCGCAGTTCTTC. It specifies CASSLGVGLGNAQFF.

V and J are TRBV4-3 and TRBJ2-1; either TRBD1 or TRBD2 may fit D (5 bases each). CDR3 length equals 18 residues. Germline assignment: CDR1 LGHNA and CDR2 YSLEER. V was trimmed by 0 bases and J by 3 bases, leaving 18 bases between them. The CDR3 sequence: CASSQDTSTGRFYNEQFF. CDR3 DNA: TGCGCCAGCAGCCAAGATACCTCGACGGGACGTTTCTACAATGAGCAGTTCTTC.

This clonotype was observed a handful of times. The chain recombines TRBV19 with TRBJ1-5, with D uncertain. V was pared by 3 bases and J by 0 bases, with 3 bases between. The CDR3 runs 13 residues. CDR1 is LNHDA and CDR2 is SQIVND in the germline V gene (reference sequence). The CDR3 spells CASSMASNQPQHF. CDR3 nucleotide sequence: TGTGCCAGTAGTATGGCTAGCAATCAGCCCCAGCATTTT. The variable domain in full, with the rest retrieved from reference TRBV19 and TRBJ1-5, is DGGITQSPKYLFRKEGQNVTLSCEQNLNHDAMYWYRQDPGQGLRLIYYSQIVNDFQKGDIAEGYSVSREKKESFPLTVTSAQKNPTAFYLCASSMASNQPQHFGDGTRLSIL.

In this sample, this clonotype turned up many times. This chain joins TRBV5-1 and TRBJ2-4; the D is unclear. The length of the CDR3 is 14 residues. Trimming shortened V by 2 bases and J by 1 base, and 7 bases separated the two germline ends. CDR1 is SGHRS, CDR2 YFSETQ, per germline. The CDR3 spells CASSFGVAKNIQYF. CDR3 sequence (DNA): TGCGCCAGCAGCTTTGGAGTGGCCAAAAACATTCAGTACTTC.

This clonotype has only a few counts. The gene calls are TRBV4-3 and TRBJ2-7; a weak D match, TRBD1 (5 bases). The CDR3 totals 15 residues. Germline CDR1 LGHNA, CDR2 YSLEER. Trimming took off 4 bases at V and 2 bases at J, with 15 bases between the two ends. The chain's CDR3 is CASSRSQETAYEQYF. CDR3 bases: TGCGCCAGCAGCCGCTCCCAAGAGACAGCCTACGAGCAGTACTTC.

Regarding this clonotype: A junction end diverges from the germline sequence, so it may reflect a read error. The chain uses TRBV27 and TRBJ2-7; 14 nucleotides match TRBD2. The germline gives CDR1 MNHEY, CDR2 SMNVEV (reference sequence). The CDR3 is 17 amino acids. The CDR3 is CAGSPIEWTSGRYEQYF. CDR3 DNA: TGTGCCGGCAGTCCAATCGAATGGACTAGCGGGAGGTACGAGCAGTACTTC.

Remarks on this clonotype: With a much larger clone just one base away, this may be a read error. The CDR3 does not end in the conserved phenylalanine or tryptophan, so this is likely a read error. The CDR3 sequence is CASSLRPLSATDTQYS. The DNA for the CDR3 is TGTGCCAGCAGTTTGAGGCCCCTATCGGCAACAGATACGCAGTATTCT. V and J are TRBV27 and TRBJ2-3, with D hard to call. The V gene's germline CDR1 is MNHEY and CDR2 SMNVEV (reference sequence). Trimming stripped 3 bases from V and 3 bases from J, with 16 bases between. This CDR3 has 16 amino acids.

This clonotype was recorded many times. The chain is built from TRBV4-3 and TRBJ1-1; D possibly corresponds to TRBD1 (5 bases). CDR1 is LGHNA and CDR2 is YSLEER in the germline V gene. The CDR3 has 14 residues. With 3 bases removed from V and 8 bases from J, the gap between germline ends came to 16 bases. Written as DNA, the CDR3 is TGCGCCAGCAGCCAGGCCCTTGGGCGGGGGGAAGCTTTCTTT. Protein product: CASSQALGRGEAFF.

The CDR3 loop is CASRNGDTGSNQPQHF. CDR3 nucleotide sequence: TGTGCCAGTAGGAATGGGGACACTGGGAGCAATCAGCCCCAGCATTTT. This chain joins TRBV19 and TRBJ1-5; D is perhaps TRBD1 (6 bases). Germline V gene sequence: CDR1 LNHDA, CDR2 SQIVND (reference sequence). CDR3 length: 16 residues. Trimming pared 6 bases from V and 1 base from J, leaving 16 bases between.

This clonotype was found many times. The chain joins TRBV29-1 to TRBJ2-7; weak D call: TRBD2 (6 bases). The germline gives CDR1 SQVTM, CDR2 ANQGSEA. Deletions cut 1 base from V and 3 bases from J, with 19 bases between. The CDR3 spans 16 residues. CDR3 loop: CSVEGTDLGGDYEQYF. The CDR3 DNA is TGCAGCGTTGAAGGGACCGACCTGGGAGGCGACTACGAGCAGTACTTC.

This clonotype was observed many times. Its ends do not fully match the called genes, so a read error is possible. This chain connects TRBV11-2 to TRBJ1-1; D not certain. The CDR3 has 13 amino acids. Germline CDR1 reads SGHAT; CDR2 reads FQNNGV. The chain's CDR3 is CASSLVGGTEAFF. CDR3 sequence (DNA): TGCGCCAGCAGCTTGGTGGGAGGCACTGAAGCTTTCTTT.

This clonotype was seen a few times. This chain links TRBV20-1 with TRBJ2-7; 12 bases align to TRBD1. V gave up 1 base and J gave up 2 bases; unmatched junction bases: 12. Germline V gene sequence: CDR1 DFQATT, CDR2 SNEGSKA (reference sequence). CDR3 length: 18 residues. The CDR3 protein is CSARAVRGQGAYPYEQYF. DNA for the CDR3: TGCAGTGCTAGAGCCGTAAGGGGACAGGGGGCGTACCCCTACGAGCAGTACTTC.

CDR3 in amino acids: CASSLGFSAFEEELFF. CDR3 sequence (DNA): TGCGCCAGCAGCTTGGGGTTTTCGGCATTTGAGGAAGAACTGTTTTTT. The V and J genes are TRBV5-1 and TRBJ1-4; no reliable D call. V was clipped by 0 bases and J by 12 bases, with 21 bases between them. The length of the CDR3 is 16 residues. Germline-derived CDR1 and CDR2 are SGHRS and YFSETQ.

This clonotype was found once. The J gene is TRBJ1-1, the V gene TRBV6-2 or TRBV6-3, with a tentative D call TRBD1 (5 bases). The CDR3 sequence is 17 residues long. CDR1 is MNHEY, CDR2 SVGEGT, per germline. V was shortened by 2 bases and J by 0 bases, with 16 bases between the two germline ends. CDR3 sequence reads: CASSYIRKTEMNTEAFF. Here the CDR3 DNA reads TGTGCCAGCAGTTACATCCGTAAGACAGAAATGAACACTGAAGCTTTCTTT.

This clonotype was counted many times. CDR3 amino acids: CASRYGTDYEQYF. The CDR3 nucleotides read TGCGCCAGCAGATACGGGACGGACTACGAGCAGTACTTC. This chain connects TRBV5-1 to TRBJ2-7; either TRBD1 or TRBD2 may supply D (5 bases each). This CDR3 region has 13 residues. Germline CDR1 is SGHRS and CDR2 is YFSETQ. V lost 5 bases and J lost 3, with 12 bases in between.

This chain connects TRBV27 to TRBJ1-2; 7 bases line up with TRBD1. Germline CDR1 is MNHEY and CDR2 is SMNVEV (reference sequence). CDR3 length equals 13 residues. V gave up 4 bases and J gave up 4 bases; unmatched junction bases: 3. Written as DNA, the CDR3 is TGTGCCAGCAGTTCCGGGACAGTCTATGGCTACACCTTC. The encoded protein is CASSSGTVYGYTF.

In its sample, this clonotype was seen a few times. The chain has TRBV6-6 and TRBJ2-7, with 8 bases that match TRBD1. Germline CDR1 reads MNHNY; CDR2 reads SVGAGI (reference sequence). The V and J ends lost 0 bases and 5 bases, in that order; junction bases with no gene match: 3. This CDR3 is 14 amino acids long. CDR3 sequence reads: CASSYSQGAHEQYF. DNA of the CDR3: TGTGCCAGCAGTTACTCCCAGGGGGCGCACGAGCAGTACTTC.

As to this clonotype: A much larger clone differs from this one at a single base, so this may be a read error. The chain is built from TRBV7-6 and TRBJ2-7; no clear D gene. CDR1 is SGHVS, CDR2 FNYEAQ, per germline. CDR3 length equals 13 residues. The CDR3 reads CASGFGEDYEQYF. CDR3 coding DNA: TGTGCCAGCGGCTTTGGGGAAGACTACGAGCAGTACTTC.

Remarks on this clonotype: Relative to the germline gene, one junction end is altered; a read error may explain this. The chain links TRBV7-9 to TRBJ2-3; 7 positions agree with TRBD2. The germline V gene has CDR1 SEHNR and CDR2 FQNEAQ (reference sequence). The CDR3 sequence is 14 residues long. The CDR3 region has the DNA TGTGCCGGCAGCTTAGCGACTAGCCGAGATACGCAGTATTTT. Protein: CAGSLATSRDTQYF.

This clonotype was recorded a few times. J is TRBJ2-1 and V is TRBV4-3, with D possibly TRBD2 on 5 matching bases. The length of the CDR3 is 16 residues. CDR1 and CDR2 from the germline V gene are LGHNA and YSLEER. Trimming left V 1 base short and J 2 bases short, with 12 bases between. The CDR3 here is CASSQVTEAPYNEQFF. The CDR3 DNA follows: TGCGCCAGCAGCCAAGTTACGGAGGCCCCCTACAATGAGCAGTTCTTC.

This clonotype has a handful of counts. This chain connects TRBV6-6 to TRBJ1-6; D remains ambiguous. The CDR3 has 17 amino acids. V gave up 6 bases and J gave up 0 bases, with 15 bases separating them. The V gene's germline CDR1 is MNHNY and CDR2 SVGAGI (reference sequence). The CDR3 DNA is TGTGCCAGCAGAGCTAAGCTTTCAAGCTCCTATAATTCACCCCTCCACTTT. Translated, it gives CASRAKLSSSYNSPLHF.

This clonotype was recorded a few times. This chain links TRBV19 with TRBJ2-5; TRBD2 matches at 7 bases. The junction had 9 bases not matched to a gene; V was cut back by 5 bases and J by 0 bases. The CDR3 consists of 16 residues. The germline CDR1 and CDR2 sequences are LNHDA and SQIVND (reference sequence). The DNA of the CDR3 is TGTGCCAGTAGTTCCCTAGCGGCAGCGAACCAAGAGACCCAGTACTTC. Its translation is CASSSLAAANQETQYF.